These T cell receptor delta chains were read from a single sample in a study of gamma-delta chains in newborns, infants, children. TCRdb reanalysed the reads with CATT. The sample has 1,500 to 2,000 delta-chain clones, around 3% seen once; the top ten hold about 9.9%. Sequencing was performed on blood. The origin of the receptors is a child in good health. Each CDR3 is given with its conserved first and last residue. A D gene is named only where the DNA matches it firmly. Clone size, where shown, is once, few, many, or a class for clones that have expanded.

clone_size	d_call	v_call	j_call	cdr3_nt	cdr3_aa
.	TRDD3	TRDV1	TRDJ1	TGTGCTCTTGGGGAACTTTTGGGCGCGACTTTACTGGGGGATAAGAAACTCATCTTT	CALGELLGATLLGDKKLIF
medium-sized	TRDD3	TRDV3	TRDJ1	TGTGCCCGGACAATGGGGGACCTGGGGGATAAACTCATCTTT	CARTMGDLGDKLIF
medium-sized	TRDD3	TRDV2	TRDJ1	TGTGCCTGTGACAGACTGGGGGTCCTCACGGGGGCAGGACTCATCTTT	CACDRLGVLTGAGLIF
medium-sized	.	TRDV1	TRDJ1	TGTGCTCTTGGGGAACTTTCCTCCCGTTACACCGATAAACTCATCTTT	CALGELSSRYTDKLIF
large	TRDD3	TRDV2	TRDJ1	TGTGCCTGTGACGCTGTCGTACTGGGGGATCTCCTACACACCGATAAACTCATCTTT	CACDAVVLGDLLHTDKLIF
medium-sized	TRDD3	TRDV2	TRDJ1	TGTGCCTGTGACACCGTGGGGGACTACGATAAACTCATCTTT	CACDTVGDYDKLIF
.	TRDD3	TRDV2	TRDJ1	TGTGCCTGTGACACCGTTGCACTGGGGGATATGTCGGGTGAACTCATCTTT	CACDTVALGDMSGELIF
large	TRDD3	TRDV2	TRDJ1	TGTGCCTGTGACAGCTTACTGGGGGATACGATTAGTCCCGATAAACTCATCTTT	CACDSLLGDTISPDKLIF
few	TRDD3	TRDV1	TRDJ1	TGTGCTCTTGGGGAACTACGAATCCCAAGACTGAAACTGGGGGATACGTTGCGCGATAAACTCATCTTT	CALGELRIPRLKLGDTLRDKLIF
large	.	TRDV2	TRDJ3	TGTGCCTGTGACACTGGGGGCCATTCGTCCTGGGACACCCGACAGATGTTTTTC	CACDTGGHSSWDTRQMFF
.	.	TRDV2	TRDJ1	TGTGCCTGTACCTCTCCCCTGCCTTACTACGCCGATAAACTCATCTTT	CACTSPLPYYADKLIF
.	TRDD3	TRDV2	TRDJ1	TGTGCCTGTGACACCGTTGCACTGGGGGATATGTCGGATGAACTCATCTTT	CACDTVALGDMSDELIF
medium-sized	TRDD3	TRDV2	TRDJ3	TGTGCCTGTGACACTGCTGGGGGACCCACCTGGGACACCCGACAGATGTTTTTC	CACDTAGGPTWDTRQMFF
few	TRDD3	TRDV2	TRDJ3	TGTGCCTGTGACACCCTGGGGGTTACTTCTAGCTCCTGGGACACCCGACAGATGTTTTTC	CACDTLGVTSSSWDTRQMFF
few	TRDD3	TRDV2	TRDJ2	TGCGCCTGTGACTCCCTTACTGGGGGACCGTTGTTTACTCCGACAGCACAACTCTTCTTT	CACDSLTGGPLFTPTAQLFF
large	TRDD3	TRDV2	TRDJ1	TGTGCCTGTGACAGACTGCCGGAGTGGGGGACGCTCATAAACCATAAACTCATCTTT	CACDRLPEWGTLINHKLIF
.	TRDD3	TRDV1	TRDJ1	TGTGCTCTTGGGGAACTGCCTTCCTTCCTACTGGGGGATACTACCGATAAACTCATCTTT	CALGELPSFLLGDTTDKLIF
medium-sized	TRDD3	TRAV29/DV5	TRDJ1	TGTGCGGCAAGCGCCAGGAAATCGACTGGGGGCTCGAACACCGATAAACTCATCTTT	CAASARKSTGGSNTDKLIF